This T cell receptor (beta chain) is drawn from a study of T cell responses to AZD1222 COVID-19 vaccine. The table came from immunoSEQ multiplex PCR; TCRdb's copy has only in-frame clones and leaves some out. In the table there are 75,000 to 100,000 clones, approximately 86% of which are singletons. Sequencing used peripheral blood, obtained on day 0 of AZD1222 vaccination. This sequence originates from an adult in good health.

As DNA, the CDR3 is TGTGCCAGCAGCCCCGGGAGGGGTCCTGGAAACACCATATATTTT. Residues: CASSPGRGPGNTIYF. The chain links TRBV3-1 (or the pseudogene TRBV3-2) to TRBJ1-3; D might be TRBD1 (5 bases). Germline lookup yields CDR1 LGHDT and CDR2 YNNKEL (reference sequence). The CDR3 sequence is 15 residues long. V lost 4 bases, J lost 2 bases, and 12 bases lay in between.